These 24 T cell receptor beta chains originate from one sample sequenced in a study of blood T cell repertoires in COVID-19. Clones were sequenced by immunoSEQ multiplex PCR, and TCRdb holds only the in-frame ones, with some missing. The sample carries more than 85,000 clones, about 86% recorded once. Material: PBMCs or T cells enriched from blood (not recorded which). All receptors come from a woman between 45 and 60 years old who had recovered from COVID-19.

The chain is built from TRBV28 and TRBJ1-1; a possible D gene is TRBD1 (6 bases). There are 16 residues in the CDR3. Germline V gene sequence: CDR1 MDHEN, CDR2 SYDVKM. V lost 1 base and J lost 1, with 13 bases in between. CDR3 amino acids: CASSLSLKGQNTEAFF. CDR3 nucleotides: TGTGCCAGCAGTTTATCGTTAAAGGGACAGAACACTGAAGCTTTCTTT. The full variable domain, in which reference TRBV28 and TRBJ1-1 provide the parts outside the CDR3, is DVKVTQSSRYLVKRTGEKVFLECVQDMDHENMFWYRQDPGLGLRLIYFSYDVKMKEKGDIPEGYSVSREKKERFSLILESASTNQTSMYLCASSLSLKGQNTEAFFGQGTRLTVV.

The chain links TRBV2 to TRBJ1-1, with D uncertain. Trimming took off 0 bases at V and 1 base at J, with 12 bases between the two ends. Germline assignment: CDR1 SNHLY and CDR2 FYNNEI. The CDR3 totals 16 residues. The CDR3 DNA is TGTGCCAGCAGTGAAGCGCCCCCGGGGTGGAACACTGAAGCTTTCTTT. Protein: CASSEAPPGWNTEAFF.

The chain links TRBV18 to TRBJ2-3, with D perhaps TRBD1 (5 bases). CDR3 length equals 13 residues. Trimming pared 0 bases from V and 6 bases from J, leaving 7 bases between. Germline V gene lookup returns CDR1 KGHSH and CDR2 LQKENI. The CDR3: CASSPPGLDTQYF. DNA for the CDR3: TGTGCCAGCTCACCACCGGGGCTGGATACGCAGTATTTT.

This clone was seen ten or more times. The chain links TRBV5-1 to TRBJ2-7; 9 positions match TRBD2. This CDR3 has 15 amino acids. Germline-derived CDR1 and CDR2 are SGHRS and YFSETQ. V was pared by 3 bases and J by 4 bases, with 8 bases of the junction left unmatched. The CDR3 region is CASSSGTSYPYEQYF. CDR3 DNA: TGCGCCAGCAGCTCGGGGACTAGCTATCCTTACGAGCAGTACTTC. The full variable domain, its missing parts supplied by reference TRBV5-1 and TRBJ2-7, is KAGVTQTPRYLIKTRGQQVTLSCSPISGHRSVSWYQQTPGQGLQFLFEYFSETQRNKGNFPGRFSGRQFSNSRSEMNVSTLELGDSALYLCASSSGTSYPYEQYFGPGTRLTVT.

This chain uses TRBV3-1 (or the pseudogene TRBV3-2) with TRBJ1-5; D might be TRBD1 (5 bases). This CDR3 comprises 15 residues. V was pared by 4 bases and J by 0 bases, with 10 bases between. From germline, CDR1 is LGHDT and CDR2 YNNKEL (reference sequence). CDR3 bases: TGTGCCAGCAGCCGGGGCAGCCATAGCAATCAGCCCCAGCATTTT. It encodes CASSRGSHSNQPQHF.

This rearrangement joins TRBV5-8 to TRBJ1-1; D possibly corresponds to TRBD1 (5 bases). The germline CDR1 and CDR2 sequences are SGHTS and YDEGEE. The CDR3 is 14 amino acids. V lost 3 bases to trimming and J lost 4 bases, with 13 bases between them. The CDR3 coding sequence is TGTGCCAGCAGCTCTGGGGGGGGTGGCACTGAAGCTTTCTTT. This sequence encodes CASSSGGGGTEAFF.

The CDR3 loop is CASSLRDRGSETQYF. The DNA for the CDR3 is TGTGCCAGCAGTTTGAGGGACAGGGGGTCAGAGACCCAGTACTTC. The chain combines TRBV28 with TRBJ2-5; 11 bases line up with TRBD1. The CDR3 is 15 amino acids. V was pared by 3 bases and J by 4 bases, with 4 bases of the junction left unmatched. Looked up from germline, CDR1 is MDHEN and CDR2 is SYDVKM.

V is TRBV27 and J is TRBJ2-5; TRBD1 aligns across 7 bases. Trimming cost V 6 bases and J 4 bases; bases outside gene matches: 11. The CDR3 runs to 15 residues. Germline values: CDR1 MNHEY, CDR2 SMNVEV (reference sequence). The CDR3 reads CASRPRDSGGETQYF. The CDR3 region has the DNA TGTGCCAGCAGACCCCGGGACAGCGGAGGAGAGACCCAGTACTTC.

This clone was counted a few times. The chain carries TRBV3-1 (or the pseudogene TRBV3-2) and TRBJ1-4, with 7 bases matching TRBD1. The CDR3 extends over 13 amino acids. CDR1 and CDR2 (germline): LGHDT, YNNKEL (reference sequence). Trimming removed 7 bases from V and 7 bases from J; junction bases left unmatched: 6. As DNA, the CDR3 is TGTGCCAGCACGTCACAGGGGAGTGAAAAACTGTTTTTT. Amino acids: CASTSQGSEKLFF.

The chain carries TRBV5-1 and TRBJ2-1; TRBD2 aligns across 10 bases. This CDR3 has 15 residues. Losses at the gene ends were 1 base for V and 8 bases for J; bases not matched to a gene: 6. From germline, CDR1 is SGHRS and CDR2 YFSETQ. In nucleotides, the CDR3 is TGCGCCAGCAGCTTGACTAGCGGGGTCCGGGATGAGCAGTTCTTC. Its protein product is CASSLTSGVRDEQFF.

Only one count was recorded for this clone. The genes are TRBV29-1 and TRBJ2-5, with D possibly matching TRBD2 (7 bases). CDR1 SQVTM and CDR2 ANQGSEA come from the germline V gene. V was trimmed by 6 bases and J by 2 bases, leaving 19 bases between them. This CDR3 comprises 15 residues. The CDR3 reads CSVRGGLPSQETQYF. CDR3 sequence (DNA): TGCAGCGTCCGCGGGGGCCTACCCTCTCAAGAGACCCAGTACTTC. Supplemented by reference TRBV29-1 and TRBJ2-5, the full variable domain reads SAVISQKPSRDICQRGTSLTIQCQVDSQVTMMFWYRQQPGQSLTLIATANQGSEATYESGFVIDKFPISRPNLTFSTLTVSNMSPEDSSIYLCSVRGGLPSQETQYFGPGTRLLVL.

This chain links TRBV21-1 with TRBJ2-4; the DNA was not used to check the table's D call, TRBD2. TRBV21-1 is labeled a pseudogene. The CDR3 consists of 17 residues. The CDR3 DNA follows: TGTGCCAGCAGCAAAGCGCTAAGTTGGTTAGCCAAAAACATTCAGTACTTC. Amino acid sequence: CASSKALSWLAKNIQYF.

The chain employs TRBV27 and TRBJ1-2; TRBD1 might be the D (6 bases). The CDR3 sequence is 12 residues long. The V gene lost 8 bases and the J gene lost 9 bases, with 16 bases spanning the gap. From germline, CDR1 is MNHEY and CDR2 SMNVEV (reference sequence). CDR3 sequence (DNA): TGTGCCAGCGGGGGCAGGGGTCTCAGCTACACCTTC. Protein: CASGGRGLSYTF.

The gene calls are TRBV28 and TRBJ2-5; 7 bases fit TRBD2. This CDR3 has 14 residues. Germline loops: CDR1 MDHEN, CDR2 SYDVKM. V shed 6 bases, J shed 3 bases, and the junction held 7 bases outside the gene matches. DNA of the CDR3: TGTGCCAGCAGCCTGGGGGGAGGGGAAGAGACCCAGTACTTC. This translates into CASSLGGGEETQYF.

This clone showed up just a few times. The chain joins TRBV28 to TRBJ2-5; D remains unclear. The length of the CDR3 is 14 residues. The germline V and J ends were trimmed by 4 bases and 2 bases, with 11 bases remaining between them. Germline assignment: CDR1 MDHEN and CDR2 SYDVKM. CDR3 protein: CASSSESHQETQYF. CDR3 sequence (DNA): TGTGCCAGCAGTTCCGAGAGTCATCAAGAGACCCAGTACTTC.

CDR3 residues: CASRGLDSLKTEAFF. In nucleotides, the CDR3 is TGCGCCAGCAGAGGACTGGACAGCTTAAAGACTGAAGCTTTCTTT. The gene calls are TRBV5-1 and TRBJ1-1, with a tentative D call TRBD1 (6 bases). The germline gives CDR1 SGHRS, CDR2 YFSETQ. Trimming took off 5 bases at V and 5 bases at J, with 19 bases between the two ends. The CDR3 has 15 residues.

The V call is TRBV19, the J call TRBJ2-7; 8 bases align to TRBD1. The length of the CDR3 is 15 residues. Looked up from germline, CDR1 is LNHDA and CDR2 is SQIVND (reference sequence). Losses at the gene ends were 5 bases for V and 2 bases for J; bases not matched to a gene: 8. The CDR3 protein is CASSAGGAVTYEQYF. CDR3 DNA sequence: TGTGCCAGTAGTGCAGGGGGCGCGGTCACCTACGAGCAGTACTTC.

The chain links TRBV5-4 to TRBJ1-5; a weak D match, TRBD1 (5 bases). The ends were cut back, 2 bases at V and 4 bases at J, with 13 bases in the middle. The CDR3 totals 15 residues. Per the germline V gene, CDR1 is SGHNT and CDR2 is YYREEE (reference sequence). DNA for the CDR3: TGTGCCAGCAGCTTAGACAGCGGGGGGAATCAGCCCCAGCATTTT. Encoded protein: CASSLDSGGNQPQHF.

V is TRBV18 and J is TRBJ2-2; D is perhaps TRBD1 (6 bases). Trimming took off 1 base at V and 4 bases at J, with 10 bases between the two ends. This CDR3 has 15 residues. The germline CDR1 and CDR2 sequences are KGHSH and LQKENI. The CDR3 region is CASSPQMGATGELFF. The CDR3 nucleotides read TGTGCCAGCTCACCACAGATGGGGGCCACCGGGGAGCTGTTTTTT.

V usage is TRBV5-6 and J usage is TRBJ2-7, with D perhaps TRBD2 (5 bases). Germline lookup yields CDR1 SGHDT and CDR2 YYEEEE. The CDR3 sequence is 15 residues long. The V end lost 3 bases, the J end lost 4 bases, and 17 bases lay between the germline ends. The CDR3 coding sequence is TGTGCCAGCAGCTCAACCGGGATCTTGATTTACGAGCAGTACTTC. This gives the protein CASSSTGILIYEQYF.

The V call is TRBV5-4, the J call TRBJ2-7; no definite D call. V was clipped by 1 base and J by 4 bases, with 9 bases between them. This CDR3 spans 13 amino acids. Germline V gives CDR1 SGHNT, CDR2 YYREEE (reference sequence). CDR3 protein: CASSLPQSYEQYF. Here the CDR3 DNA reads TGTGCCAGCAGCTTGCCACAGTCTTACGAGCAGTACTTC.

The chain recombines TRBV28 with TRBJ1-5; the D gene is possibly TRBD1 (5 bases). V was trimmed by 4 bases and J by 3 bases, leaving 13 bases between them. There are 15 residues in the CDR3. Germline lookup yields CDR1 MDHEN and CDR2 SYDVKM. CDR3 in amino acids: CASSSTTDINQPQHF. The CDR3 DNA is TGTGCCAGCAGTTCGACGACAGACATCAATCAGCCCCAGCATTTT.

The chain links TRBV2 to TRBJ2-7, with 9 nucleotides matching TRBD2. The CDR3 runs 15 residues. V dropped 8 bases and J dropped 3; count of bases not matched to a gene: 11. Germline CDR1 SNHLY, CDR2 FYNNEI. The CDR3 here is CASSVAGAVLYEQYF. The DNA of the CDR3 is TGTGCCAGCTCGGTAGCGGGGGCCGTCCTCTACGAGCAGTACTTC.

CDR3 protein: CASSLDRTGITF. The DNA for the CDR3 is TGCGCCAGCAGCTTGGATAGGACAGGGATCACCTTC. The rearrangement joins TRBV5-1 to TRBJ1-2; 8 nucleotides agree with TRBD1. V was clipped by 0 bases and J by 13 bases; unmatched bases: 5. The CDR3 is made up of 12 amino acids. Germline CDR1 SGHRS, CDR2 YFSETQ.